This T cell receptor beta chain was recorded in a study of T cells after yellow fever vaccination (dated by TCRdb to between 2017 and 2020). Looking at the study overall: The SMART-Seq v4 Ultra Low Input RNA kit was used to prepare libraries from fractions with low cell numbers. To follow T-cell clones before and after both primary and booster YFV17D yellow fever vaccination, bulk TCR alpha and beta repertoires underwent longitudinal sequencing. Blood was collected at multiple timepoints before and after primary and secondary immunization, and bulk PBMC replicates and cell subsets were isolated. Two healthy male donors made up the cohort, one aged 18 to 29 years and the other aged 30 to 40 years.

Sequencing took place on an Illumina NovaSeq 6000. Synthesis of TCR cDNA relied on 5'RACE template switching, a step that introduced a universal primer site along with unique molecular identifiers. Priming for cDNA synthesis came from both the TCR alpha and TCR beta constant segments. Library amplification used two PCR steps, and the second PCR step added sample barcodes and sequencing adapters. Libraries were sequenced on Illumina HiSeq 2500 (2x100 bp) or NovaSeq (2x150 bp). In the paper's pipeline: MIGEC handled demultiplexing of reads and collapsing into UMI consensus sequences, while MiXCR performed V(D)J alignment. Vaccine-responding clonotypes were defined with edgeR using replicate PBMC samples, requiring FDR below 0.01 and a log2 fold change above 5 up to day 15. CD4 or CD8 identity was assigned to each bulk clonotype according to whether the clonotype was present at higher abundance in the sequenced CD4 repertoire or the sequenced CD8 repertoire. Using fastp at Q25 and MiXCR, TCRdb reprocessed the public reads and kept productive beta chains. Entries are consolidated by CDR3 protein sequence, retaining the most common genes and DNA. TCRdb's processing, not the authors', yielded these V and J calls. The sample data list a few hundred thousand distinct CDR3 sequences, and about 4% of these were observed just once. Approximately 24% of the sample comes from the top ten.

The treatment or condition tag for this specimen amounts to: live attenuated yellow fever vaccine strain. Two biological replicates of bulk PBMCs were collected at each blood-draw timepoint. PBMCs were isolated from peripheral blood using a standard Ficoll-Paque protocol. TriZol was used to extract RNA from bulk PBMCs, from CD4 and CD8 fractions, and from dextramer-positive and dextramer-negative fractions. Study-wide conclusions, independent of this receptor: FACS-sorted repertoires could contain abundant contaminating clonotypes from the bulk population, so computational filtering was required. The study included only two donors, which limits how far the findings can be generalized. Most clones expanded after primary vaccination were re-detected after the booster (almost 98% of CD4 and roughly 87% of CD8), suggesting broad memory maintenance. A small share of clonotypes occurred in both CD4 and CD8 compartments, likely arising from convergent recombination. The secondary T-cell response was weaker than the primary response but faster, peaking on day 5 instead of day 15.

This clonotype has ten or more counts. There is no known antigen for this receptor. The sample holds no much larger clone one base away, and base qualities are not on file. Sample: PBMCs, taken 5 days after the yellow fever booster vaccination. The sequence was obtained from a man in his late teens or twenties who received the YFV17D yellow fever vaccine.

Here the CDR3 is given as CASSYTQGGADTQYF. The nucleotide sequence is TGTGCCAGCAGTTACACCCAGGGGGGTGCAGATACGCAGTATTTT. This chain joins TRBV6-2 or TRBV6-3 to TRBJ2-3; the D segment could be TRBD1, given 7 matching bases. The CDR1 and CDR2 encoded by the germline V gene are MNHEY and SVGEGT. Including cysteine and phenylalanine, the CDR3 has 15 amino acids. Only the CDR3 part of the read is kept: 45 bases, read in frame from the first base. Deletion took 2 bases off V and 4 bases off J, with a span of 13 bases between the germline ends.